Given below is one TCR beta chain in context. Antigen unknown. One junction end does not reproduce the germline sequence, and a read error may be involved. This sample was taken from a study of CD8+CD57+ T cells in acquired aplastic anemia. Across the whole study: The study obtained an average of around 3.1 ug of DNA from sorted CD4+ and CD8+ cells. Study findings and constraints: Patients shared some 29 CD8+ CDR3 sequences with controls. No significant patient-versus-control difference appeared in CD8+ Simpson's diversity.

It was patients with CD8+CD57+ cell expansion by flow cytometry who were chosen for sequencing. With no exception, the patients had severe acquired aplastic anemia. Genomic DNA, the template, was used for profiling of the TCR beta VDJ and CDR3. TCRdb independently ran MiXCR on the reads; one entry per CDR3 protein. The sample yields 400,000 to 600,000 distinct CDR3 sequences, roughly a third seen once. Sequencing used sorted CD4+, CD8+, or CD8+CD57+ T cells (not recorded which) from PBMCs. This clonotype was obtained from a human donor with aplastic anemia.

CDR3 in DNA: TGCGCCAGCAGCTTGGAGGGGGCGAACACCATATATTTT. Encoded protein: CASSLEGANTIYF. The genes are TRBV19 and TRBJ1-3, with TRBD1 identical over 7 bases. Germline lookup yields CDR1 LNHDA and CDR2 SQIVND (reference sequence). This CDR3 is built from 13 residues.